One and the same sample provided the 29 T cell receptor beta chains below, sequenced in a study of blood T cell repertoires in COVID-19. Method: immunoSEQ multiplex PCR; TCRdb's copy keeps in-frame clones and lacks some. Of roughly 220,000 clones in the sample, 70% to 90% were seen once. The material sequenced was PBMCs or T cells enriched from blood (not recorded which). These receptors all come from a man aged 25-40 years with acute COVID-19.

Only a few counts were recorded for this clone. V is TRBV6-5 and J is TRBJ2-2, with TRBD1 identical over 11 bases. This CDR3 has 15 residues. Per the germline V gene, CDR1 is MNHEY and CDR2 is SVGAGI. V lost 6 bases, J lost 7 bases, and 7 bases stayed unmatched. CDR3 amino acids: CASSRDRGVGGELFF. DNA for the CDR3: TGTGCCAGCAGCCGGGACAGGGGGGTTGGCGGGGAGCTGTTTTTT.

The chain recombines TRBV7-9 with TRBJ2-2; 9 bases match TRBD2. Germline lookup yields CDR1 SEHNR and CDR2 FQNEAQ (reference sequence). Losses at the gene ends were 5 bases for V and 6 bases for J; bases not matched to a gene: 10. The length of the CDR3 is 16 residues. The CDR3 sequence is CASSLLLSGGPGELFF. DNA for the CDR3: TGTGCCAGCAGCCTACTGCTTAGCGGGGGACCCGGGGAGCTGTTTTTT.

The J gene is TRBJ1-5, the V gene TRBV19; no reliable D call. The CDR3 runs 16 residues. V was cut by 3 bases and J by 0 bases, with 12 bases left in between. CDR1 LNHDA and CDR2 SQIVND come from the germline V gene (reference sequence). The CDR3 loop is CASSIPGSLSNQPQHF. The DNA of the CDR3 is TGTGCCAGTAGTATCCCGGGTTCCCTTAGCAATCAGCCCCAGCATTTT.

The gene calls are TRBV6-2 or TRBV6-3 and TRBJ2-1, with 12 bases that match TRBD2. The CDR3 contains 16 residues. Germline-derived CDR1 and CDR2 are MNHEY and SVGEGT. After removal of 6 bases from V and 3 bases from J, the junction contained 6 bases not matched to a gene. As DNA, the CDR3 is TGTGCCAGCAGACCTACTAGCGGGGGGCGCTACAATGAGCAGTTCTTC. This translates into CASRPTSGGRYNEQFF.

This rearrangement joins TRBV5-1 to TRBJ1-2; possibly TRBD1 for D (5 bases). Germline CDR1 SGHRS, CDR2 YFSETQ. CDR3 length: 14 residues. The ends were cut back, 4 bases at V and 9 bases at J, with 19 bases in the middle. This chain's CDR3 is CASSAGPTGSSYTF. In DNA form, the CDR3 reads TGCGCCAGCAGCGCGGGACCGACGGGATCGAGCTACACCTTC.

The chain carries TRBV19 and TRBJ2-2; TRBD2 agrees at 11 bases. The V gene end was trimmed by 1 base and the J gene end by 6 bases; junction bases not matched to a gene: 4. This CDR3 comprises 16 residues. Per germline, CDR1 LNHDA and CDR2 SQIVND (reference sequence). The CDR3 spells CASSIVAGGPSGELFF. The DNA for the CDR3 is TGTGCCAGTAGTATAGTAGCGGGGGGGCCCTCCGGGGAGCTGTTTTTT. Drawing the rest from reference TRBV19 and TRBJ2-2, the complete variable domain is DGGITQSPKYLFRKEGQNVTLSCEQNLNHDAMYWYRQDPGQGLRLIYYSQIVNDFQKGDIAEGYSVSREKKESFPLTVTSAQKNPTAFYLCASSIVAGGPSGELFFGEGSRLTVL.

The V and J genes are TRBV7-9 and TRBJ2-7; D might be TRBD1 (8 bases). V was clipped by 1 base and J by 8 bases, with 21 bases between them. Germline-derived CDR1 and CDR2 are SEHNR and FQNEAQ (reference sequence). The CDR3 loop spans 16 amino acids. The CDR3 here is CASSLEGGTGRVKQYF. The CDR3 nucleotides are TGTGCCAGCAGCTTAGAGGGGGGGACAGGCCGGGTAAAGCAGTACTTC.

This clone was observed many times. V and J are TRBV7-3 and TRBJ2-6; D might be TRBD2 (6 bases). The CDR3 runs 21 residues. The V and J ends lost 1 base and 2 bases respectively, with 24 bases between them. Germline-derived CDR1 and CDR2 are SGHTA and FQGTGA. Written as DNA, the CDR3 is TGTGCCAGCAGCTTAATTGGAGGGTTATCCTCCAAGCCGACTGGGGCCAACGTCCTGACTTTC. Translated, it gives CASSLIGGLSSKPTGANVLTF.

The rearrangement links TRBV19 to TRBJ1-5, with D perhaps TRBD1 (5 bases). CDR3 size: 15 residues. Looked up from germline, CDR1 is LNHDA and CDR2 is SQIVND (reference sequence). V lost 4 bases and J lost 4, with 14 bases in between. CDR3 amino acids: CASSTSRVENQPQHF. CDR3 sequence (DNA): TGTGCCAGTAGTACTTCCAGGGTAGAGAATCAGCCCCAGCATTTT.

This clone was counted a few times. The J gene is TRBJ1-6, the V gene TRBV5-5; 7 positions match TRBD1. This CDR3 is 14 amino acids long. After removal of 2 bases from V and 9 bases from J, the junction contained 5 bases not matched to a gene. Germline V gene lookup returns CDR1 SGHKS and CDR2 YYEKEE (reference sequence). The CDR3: CASSFGTGVSPLHF. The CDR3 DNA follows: TGTGCCAGCAGCTTCGGTACAGGGGTTTCACCCCTCCACTTT.

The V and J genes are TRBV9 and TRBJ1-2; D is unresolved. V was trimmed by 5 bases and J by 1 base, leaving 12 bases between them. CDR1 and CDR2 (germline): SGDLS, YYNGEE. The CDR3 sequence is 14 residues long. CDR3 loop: CASRGVRSNYGYTF. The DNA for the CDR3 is TGTGCCAGCAGGGGTGTACGGAGTAACTATGGCTACACCTTC.

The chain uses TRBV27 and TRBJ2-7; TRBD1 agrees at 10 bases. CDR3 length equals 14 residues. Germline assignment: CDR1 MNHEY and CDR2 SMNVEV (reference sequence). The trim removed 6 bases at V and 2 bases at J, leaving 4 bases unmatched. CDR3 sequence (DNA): TGTGCCAGCAGATCCGGGACAGGGGCCTACGAGCAGTACTTC. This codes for CASRSGTGAYEQYF.

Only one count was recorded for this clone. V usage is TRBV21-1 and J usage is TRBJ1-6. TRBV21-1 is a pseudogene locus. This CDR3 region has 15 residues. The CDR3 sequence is CASSKAPGCNSPLHF. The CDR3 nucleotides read TGTGCCAGCAGCAAAGCCCCGGGATGTAATTCACCCCTCCACTTT.

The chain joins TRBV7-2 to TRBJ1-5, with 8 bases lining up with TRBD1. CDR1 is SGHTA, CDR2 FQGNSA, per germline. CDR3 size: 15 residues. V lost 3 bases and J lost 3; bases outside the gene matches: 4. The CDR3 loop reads CASSLQGAANQPQHF. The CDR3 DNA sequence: TGTGCCAGCAGCTTGCAGGGGGCGGCCAATCAGCCCCAGCATTTT.

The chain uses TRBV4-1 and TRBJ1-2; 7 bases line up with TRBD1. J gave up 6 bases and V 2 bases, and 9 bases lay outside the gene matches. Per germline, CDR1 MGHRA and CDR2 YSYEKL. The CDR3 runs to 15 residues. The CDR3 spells CASSQLRTGIHGYTF. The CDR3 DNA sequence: TGCGCCAGCAGCCAACTAAGGACAGGCATACATGGCTACACCTTC.

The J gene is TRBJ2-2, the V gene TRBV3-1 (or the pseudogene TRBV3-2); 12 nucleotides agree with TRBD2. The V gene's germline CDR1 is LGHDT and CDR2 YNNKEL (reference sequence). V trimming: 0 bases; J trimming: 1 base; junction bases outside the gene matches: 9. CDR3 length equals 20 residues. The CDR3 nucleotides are TGTGCCAGCAGCCAAGATCATCCTAGCGGGGGGGATATGAACACCGGGGAGCTGTTTTTT. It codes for CASSQDHPSGGDMNTGELFF.

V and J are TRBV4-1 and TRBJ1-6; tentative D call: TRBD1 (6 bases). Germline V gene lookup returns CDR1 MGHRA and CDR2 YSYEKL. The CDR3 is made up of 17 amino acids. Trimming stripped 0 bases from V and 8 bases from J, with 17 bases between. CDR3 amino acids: CASSQDWLQGFYSPLHF. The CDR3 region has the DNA TGCGCCAGCAGCCAAGATTGGCTCCAGGGGTTTTATTCACCCCTCCACTTT.

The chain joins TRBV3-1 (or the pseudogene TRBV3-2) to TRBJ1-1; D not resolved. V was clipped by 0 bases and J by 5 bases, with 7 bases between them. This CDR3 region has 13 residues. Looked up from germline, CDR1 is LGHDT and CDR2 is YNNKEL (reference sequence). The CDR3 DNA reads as TGTGCCAGCAGCCAAGATGAGTTTACTGAAGCTTTCTTT. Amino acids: CASSQDEFTEAFF.

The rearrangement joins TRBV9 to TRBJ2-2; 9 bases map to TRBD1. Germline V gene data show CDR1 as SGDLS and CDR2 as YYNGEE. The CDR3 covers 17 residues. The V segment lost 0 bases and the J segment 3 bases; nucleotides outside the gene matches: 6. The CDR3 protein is CASSVEYWTGDTGELFF. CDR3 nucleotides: TGTGCCAGCAGCGTAGAATATTGGACAGGGGACACCGGGGAGCTGTTTTTT.

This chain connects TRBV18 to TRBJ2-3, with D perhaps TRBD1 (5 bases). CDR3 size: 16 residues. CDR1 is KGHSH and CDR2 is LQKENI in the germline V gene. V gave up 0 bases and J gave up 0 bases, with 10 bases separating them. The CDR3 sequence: CASSPPNRKSTDTQYF. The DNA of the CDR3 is TGTGCCAGCTCACCACCTAACAGGAAAAGCACAGATACGCAGTATTTT.

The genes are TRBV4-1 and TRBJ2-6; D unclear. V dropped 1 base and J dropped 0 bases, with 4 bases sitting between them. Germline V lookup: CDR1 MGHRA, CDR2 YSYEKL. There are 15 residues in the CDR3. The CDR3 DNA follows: TGCGCCAGCAGCCAAGCCTACTCTGGGGCCAACGTCCTGACTTTC. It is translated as CASSQAYSGANVLTF.

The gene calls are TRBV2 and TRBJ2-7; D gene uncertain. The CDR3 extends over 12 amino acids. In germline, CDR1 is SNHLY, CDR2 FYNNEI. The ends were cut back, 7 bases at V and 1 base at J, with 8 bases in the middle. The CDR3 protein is CASTQQSYEQYF. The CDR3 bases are TGTGCCAGCACTCAACAGTCCTACGAGCAGTACTTC.

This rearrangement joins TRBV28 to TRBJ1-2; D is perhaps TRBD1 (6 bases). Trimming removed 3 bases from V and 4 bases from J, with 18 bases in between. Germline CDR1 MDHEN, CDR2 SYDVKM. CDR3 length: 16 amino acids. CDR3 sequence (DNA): TGTGCCAGCAGTTTTGGGGAGGGGGACGGGGGCTATGGCTACACCTTC. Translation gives CASSFGEGDGGYGYTF.

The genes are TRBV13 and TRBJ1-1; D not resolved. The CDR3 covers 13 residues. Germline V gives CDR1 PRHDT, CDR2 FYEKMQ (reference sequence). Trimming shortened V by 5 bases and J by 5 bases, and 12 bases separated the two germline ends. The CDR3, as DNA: TGTGCCAGCAGCGGAATCCGGGAGACTGAAGCTTTCTTT. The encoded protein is CASSGIRETEAFF.

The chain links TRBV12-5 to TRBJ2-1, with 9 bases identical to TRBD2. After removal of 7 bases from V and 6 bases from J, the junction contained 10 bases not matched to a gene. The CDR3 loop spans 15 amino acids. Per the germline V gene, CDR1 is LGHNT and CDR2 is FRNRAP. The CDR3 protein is CASVSGPSGANEQFF. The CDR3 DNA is TGTGCTAGTGTTTCAGGGCCTAGCGGGGCCAATGAGCAGTTCTTC. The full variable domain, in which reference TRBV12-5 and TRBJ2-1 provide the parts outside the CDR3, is DARVTQTPRHKVTEMGQEVTMRCQPILGHNTVFWYRQTMMQGLELLAYFRNRAPLDDSGMPKDRFSAEMPDATLATLKIQPSEPRDSAVYFCASVSGPSGANEQFFGPGTRLTVL.

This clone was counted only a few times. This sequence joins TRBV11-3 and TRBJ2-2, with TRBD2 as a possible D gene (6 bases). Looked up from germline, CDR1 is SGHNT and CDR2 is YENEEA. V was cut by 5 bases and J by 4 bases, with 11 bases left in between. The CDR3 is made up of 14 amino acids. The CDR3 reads CASSAGLSTGELFF. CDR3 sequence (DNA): TGTGCCAGCAGCGCGGGACTTAGCACCGGGGAGCTGTTTTTT.

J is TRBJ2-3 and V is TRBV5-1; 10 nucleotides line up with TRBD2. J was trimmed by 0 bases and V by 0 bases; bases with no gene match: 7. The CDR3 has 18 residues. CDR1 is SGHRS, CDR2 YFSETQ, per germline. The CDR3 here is CASSLGLAGSFSTDTQYF. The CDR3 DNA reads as TGCGCCAGCAGCTTGGGACTAGCGGGTTCATTTAGCACAGATACGCAGTATTTT.

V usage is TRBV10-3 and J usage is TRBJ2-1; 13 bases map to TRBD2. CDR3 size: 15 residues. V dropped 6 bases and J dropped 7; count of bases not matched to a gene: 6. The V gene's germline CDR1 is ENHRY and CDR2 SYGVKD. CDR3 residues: CAIRGTSGEHNEQFF. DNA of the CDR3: TGTGCCATCAGGGGGACTAGCGGGGAACATAATGAGCAGTTCTTC.

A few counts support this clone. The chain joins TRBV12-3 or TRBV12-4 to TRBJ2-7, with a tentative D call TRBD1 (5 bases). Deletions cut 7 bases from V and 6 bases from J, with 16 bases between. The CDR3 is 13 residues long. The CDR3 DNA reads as TGTGCCAGCACAAAAAAGCAGGGCTCCGAGCAGTACTTC. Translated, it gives CASTKKQGSEQYF.